This T cell receptor (beta chain) appears in the sequencing data of a study of early T cells in non-severe SARS-CoV-2 infection. This clonotype has only a few counts. Per the germline V gene, CDR1 is SGHTA and CDR2 is FQGNSA. This CDR3 is 11 amino acids long. Between the trimmed V and J ends, which lost 5 bases and 0 bases, there was a span of 1 base. TCRdb redid the calling of the 5' RACE reads with MiXCR, one entry per CDR3 protein. The sample includes around 63,000 distinct CDR3 sequences, 10% seen only once; the top ten take 15%. This clonotype originated in an adult who was a healthcare worker with PCR-confirmed SARS-CoV-2 infection or an uninfected control (not recorded which). The starting material was whole blood, obtained at baseline. J is TRBJ1-1 and V is TRBV7-2; D remains ambiguous. The CDR3 DNA reads as TGTGCCAGCAGCGTGAACACTGAAGCTTTCTTT. This encodes CASSVNTEAFF.